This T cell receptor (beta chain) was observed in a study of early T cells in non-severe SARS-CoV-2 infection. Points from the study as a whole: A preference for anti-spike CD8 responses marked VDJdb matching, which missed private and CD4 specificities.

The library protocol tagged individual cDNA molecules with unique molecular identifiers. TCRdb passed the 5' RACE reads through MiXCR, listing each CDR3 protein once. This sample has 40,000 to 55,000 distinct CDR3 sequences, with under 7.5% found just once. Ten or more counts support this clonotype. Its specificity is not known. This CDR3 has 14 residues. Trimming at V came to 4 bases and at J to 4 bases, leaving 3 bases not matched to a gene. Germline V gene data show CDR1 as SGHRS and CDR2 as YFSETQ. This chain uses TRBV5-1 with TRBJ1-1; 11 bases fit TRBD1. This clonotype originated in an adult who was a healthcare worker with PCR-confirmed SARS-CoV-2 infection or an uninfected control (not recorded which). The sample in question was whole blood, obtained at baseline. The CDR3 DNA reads TGCGCCAGCAGCATTGGGACAGGGGGCACTGAAGCTTTCTTT. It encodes CASSIGTGGTEAFF.